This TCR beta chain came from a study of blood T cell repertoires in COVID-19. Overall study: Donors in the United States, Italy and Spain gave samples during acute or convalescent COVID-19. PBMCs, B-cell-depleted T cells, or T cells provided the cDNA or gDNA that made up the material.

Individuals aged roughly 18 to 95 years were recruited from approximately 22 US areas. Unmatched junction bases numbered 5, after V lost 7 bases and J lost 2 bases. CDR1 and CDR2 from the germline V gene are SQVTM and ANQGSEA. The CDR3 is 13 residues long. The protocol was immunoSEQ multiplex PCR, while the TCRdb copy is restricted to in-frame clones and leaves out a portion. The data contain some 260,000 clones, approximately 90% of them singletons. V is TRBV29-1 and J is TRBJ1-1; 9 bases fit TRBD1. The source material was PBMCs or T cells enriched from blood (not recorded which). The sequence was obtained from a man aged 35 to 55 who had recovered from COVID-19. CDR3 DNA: TGCAGCGCGAGGGGACAGGGCAACACTGAAGCTTTCTTT. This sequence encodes CSARGQGNTEAFF.